The 27 T cell receptor beta chains below come from one sample, sequenced in a study of blood T cell repertoires in COVID-19. Libraries were prepared by immunoSEQ multiplex PCR; TCRdb keeps only in-frame clonotypes and omits some of them. The table records a few hundred thousand clones, around nine tenths of them present only once. Specimen: peripheral blood. These receptors all come from a woman aged 60-75 years with COVID-19, enrolled during active disease.

The V call is TRBV18, the J call TRBJ2-3, with TRBD2 matching over 9 bases. The V gene end was trimmed by 3 bases and the J gene end by 4 bases; junction bases not matched to a gene: 8. CDR3 size: 16 residues. Per germline, CDR1 KGHSH and CDR2 LQKENI. CDR3 coding DNA: TGTGCCAGCTCACCCTTGAGCGGGGGGTCGGCAGATACGCAGTATTTT. Translating it yields CASSPLSGGSADTQYF.

The gene calls are TRBV11-2 and TRBJ1-2; TRBD1 matches at 8 bases. Trimming took 4 bases from V and 8 from J; bases not matched to a gene: 12. The germline gives CDR1 SGHAT, CDR2 FQNNGV. The CDR3 is 15 amino acids. The CDR3 coding sequence is TGTGCCAGCAGCTCTTCGACAGGGGTAGTTAACGGCTACACCTTC. Protein product: CASSSSTGVVNGYTF.

This clone was recorded only once. The chain recombines TRBV5-6 with TRBJ2-4; a possible D gene is TRBD2 (6 bases). The CDR3 has 17 residues. Deletions cut 4 bases from V and 1 base from J, with 18 bases between. Germline V gene data show CDR1 as SGHDT and CDR2 as YYEEEE. This chain's CDR3 is CASSMETSSRAKNIQYF. In DNA form, the CDR3 reads TGTGCCAGCAGCATGGAAACTAGCAGCCGCGCCAAAAACATTCAGTACTTC.

A note on this clone: A junction boundary mismatches the germline segment, possibly from a read error. The V and J genes are TRBV5-4 and TRBJ1-2; 11 nucleotides align to TRBD1. Per the germline V gene, CDR1 is SGHNT and CDR2 is YYREEE (reference sequence). The CDR3 length is 13 residues. CDR3 sequence: CASSLGQGDSYTF. The CDR3 DNA is TGTGCCAGCAGTTTGGGACAGGGGGATAGCTACACCTTC. Based on the CDR3 plus reference TRBV5-4 and TRBJ1-2, the full variable domain is ETGVTQSPTHLIKTRGQQVTLRCSSQSGHNTVSWYQQALGQGPQFIFQYYREEENGRGNFPPRFSGLQFPNYSSELNVNALELDDSALYLCASSLGQGDSYTFGSGTRLTVV.

A remark on this clone: This sample includes further DNA sequences coding for the same CDR3. This chain connects TRBV6-5 to TRBJ1-5, with D tentatively TRBD1 (6 bases). This CDR3 spans 12 amino acids. Germline V lookup: CDR1 MNHEY, CDR2 SVGAGI. Trimming took off 6 bases at V and 4 bases at J, with 7 bases between the two ends. Here the CDR3 reads CASRQGNQPQHF. As DNA, the CDR3 is TGTGCCAGCAGACAGGGAAATCAGCCCCAGCATTTT.

V usage is TRBV5-1 and J usage is TRBJ2-7, with D possibly being TRBD2 (6 bases). Germline-derived CDR1 and CDR2 are SGHRS and YFSETQ. The CDR3 has 16 amino acids. V lost 2 bases to trimming and J lost 4 bases, with 19 bases between them. CDR3 in amino acids: CASSLATSGVLYEQYF. As DNA, the CDR3 is TGCGCCAGCAGCTTAGCAACGTCGGGGGTTTTGTACGAGCAGTACTTC.

This clone was observed a single time. The CDR3 coding sequence is TGTGCCAGCAGCCAAAGAGTACTAGCGGGGGGGGATACGCAGTATTTT. Its protein product is CASSQRVLAGGDTQYF. This chain joins TRBV3-1 (or the pseudogene TRBV3-2) and TRBJ2-3; 13 bases fit TRBD2. V lost 2 bases to trimming and J lost 6 bases; unmatched junction nucleotides: 5. Germline V gene sequence: CDR1 LGHDT, CDR2 YNNKEL (reference sequence). This CDR3 has 16 residues.

The genes are TRBV9 and TRBJ2-1; D may be TRBD1 (6 bases). CDR1 is SGDLS and CDR2 is YYNGEE in the germline V gene. V was shortened by 2 bases and J by 4 bases, with 13 bases between the two germline ends. The CDR3 spans 15 residues. The CDR3 coding sequence is TGTGCCAGCAGCGTCCGGGACAACCCTTACAATGAGCAGTTCTTC. It codes for CASSVRDNPYNEQFF.

This clone was recorded only once. V gene TRBV12-3 or TRBV12-4 combines with J gene TRBJ1-4, with TRBD1 as a possible D gene (5 bases). This CDR3 is built from 13 residues. The V end lost 4 bases, the J end lost 7 bases, and 10 bases lay between the germline ends. In nucleotides, the CDR3 is TGTGCCAGCAGTTCCTCCGACAGTGAAAAACTGTTTTTT. This gives the protein CASSSSDSEKLFF.

The chain carries TRBV23-1 and TRBJ2-5; 8 bases fit TRBD2. TRBV23-1 is sorted into the ORF group, with uncertain function. V gave up 6 bases and J gave up 2 bases; unmatched junction bases: 11. The length of the CDR3 is 16 residues. CDR3 amino acids: CASRRKPGLGQETQYF. CDR3 DNA: TGCGCCAGCAGGCGGAAGCCGGGACTAGGGCAAGAGACCCAGTACTTC.

V is TRBV19 and J is TRBJ1-6; D unclear. V was pared by 7 bases and J by 7 bases, with 11 bases between. This CDR3 has 13 amino acids. Germline V gene data show CDR1 as LNHDA and CDR2 as SQIVND (reference sequence). The CDR3 loop is CASTAGKNSPLHF. The CDR3 nucleotides read TGTGCCAGTACGGCAGGAAAGAATTCACCCCTCCACTTT.

The rearrangement links TRBV28 to TRBJ1-2; 9 bases line up with TRBD1. J gave up 7 bases and V 7 bases, and 7 bases lay outside the gene matches. The CDR3 contains 13 residues. CDR1 and CDR2 from the germline V gene are MDHEN and SYDVKM. The CDR3 nucleotides are TGTGCCAGCACCTGGACAGGGGAGGGTGGCTACACCTTC. It codes for CASTWTGEGGYTF.

This clone was recorded once. The CDR3 region has the DNA TGCGCCAGCAGCTTGGGACAGCCCCAGCCCCTCCACTTT. Translation: CASSLGQPQPLHF. The genes are TRBV5-1 and TRBJ1-6, with a weak D call TRBD1 (5 bases). Per germline, CDR1 SGHRS and CDR2 YFSETQ. The CDR3 has 13 amino acids. The V end was cut by 0 bases, the J end by 13 bases, with 11 bases between.

The CDR3 region has the DNA TGTGCCTGGACCTCTTCCTACGAGCAGTACTTC. Residues: CAWTSSYEQYF. V gene TRBV30 combines with J gene TRBJ2-7, with D unresolved. The germline gives CDR1 GTSNPN, CDR2 SVGIG (reference sequence). There are 11 residues in the CDR3. Trimming left V 4 bases short and J 1 base short, with 5 bases between.

The rearrangement joins TRBV13 to TRBJ1-1; D not certain. The germline V and J ends were trimmed by 0 bases and 3 bases, with 11 bases remaining between them. CDR1 and CDR2 from the germline V gene are PRHDT and FYEKMQ (reference sequence). The CDR3 is made up of 15 amino acids. CDR3 loop: CASSLGWLADTEAFF. The CDR3 DNA reads TGTGCCAGCAGCTTAGGATGGCTGGCGGACACTGAAGCTTTCTTT.

V and J are TRBV12-5 and TRBJ2-3; 8 bases are shared with TRBD2. The V and J ends lost 7 bases and 4 bases, in that order; junction bases with no gene match: 19. The CDR3 extends over 18 amino acids. CDR1 and CDR2 from the germline V gene are LGHNT and FRNRAP. CDR3 amino acids: CASAPWGLSGGVADTQYF. The CDR3 DNA sequence: TGTGCTAGTGCACCCTGGGGCCTAAGCGGGGGTGTCGCAGATACGCAGTATTTT.

This clone has just a few counts. The chain recombines TRBV18 with TRBJ1-6; TRBD1 agrees at 8 bases. V shed 3 bases, J shed 9 bases, and the junction held 4 bases outside the gene matches. The CDR3 is 14 residues long. Germline CDR1 and CDR2: KGHSH and LQKENI. The CDR3 DNA reads as TGTGCCAGCTCACCTGAAGGACAGGGTTCACCCCTCCACTTT. This codes for CASSPEGQGSPLHF.

This clone was counted a single time. CDR3 bases: TGTGCCAGCAGCACGAAAGCGGCGGGGGTCGGGAACAATGAGCAGTTCTTC. Translating it yields CASSTKAAGVGNNEQFF. V usage is TRBV11-3 and J usage is TRBJ2-1; the match to TRBD2 covers 7 bases. J gave up 5 bases and V 5 bases, and 15 bases lay outside the gene matches. Germline V lookup: CDR1 SGHNT, CDR2 YENEEA. The CDR3 length is 17 residues.

V and J are TRBV19 and TRBJ1-1; D might be TRBD1 (5 bases). CDR3 length: 16 residues. Germline CDR1 reads LNHDA; CDR2 reads SQIVND (reference sequence). V was pared by 2 bases and J by 0 bases, with 13 bases between. The CDR3 DNA sequence: TGTGCCAGTAGTATAAGGGCCAGGGAACTGAACACTGAAGCTTTCTTT. As protein: CASSIRARELNTEAFF.

The chain joins TRBV15 to TRBJ1-2; D is unclear. Trimming left V 0 bases short and J 0 bases short, with 11 bases between. Germline values: CDR1 LNHNV, CDR2 YYDKDF (reference sequence). The CDR3 consists of 16 residues. The CDR3 here is CATSRDRGASNYGYTF. The CDR3 coding sequence is TGTGCCACCAGCAGAGATCGGGGAGCATCTAACTATGGCTACACCTTC.

This sequence joins TRBV27 and TRBJ1-2; D is unresolved. The CDR3 sequence is 14 residues long. The V gene lost 3 bases and the J gene lost 9 bases, with 17 bases spanning the gap. The germline V gene has CDR1 MNHEY and CDR2 SMNVEV (reference sequence). The chain's CDR3 is CASSLTSGYGSYTF. The CDR3 bases are TGTGCCAGCAGTTTGACAAGTGGGTACGGGAGCTACACCTTC.

The rearrangement uses TRBV5-4 and TRBJ2-2; 9 bases are a match to TRBD1. There are 15 residues in the CDR3. The J segment lost 5 bases and the V segment lost 3 bases, leaving 5 bases of the junction unmatched. CDR1 and CDR2 from the germline V gene are SGHNT and YYREEE (reference sequence). The CDR3 loop reads CASSSGTGKTGELFF. DNA for the CDR3: TGTGCCAGCAGCTCCGGGACAGGGAAAACCGGGGAGCTGTTTTTT.

The V gene is TRBV9, the J gene TRBJ1-4, with 7 nucleotides matching TRBD1. Germline values: CDR1 SGDLS, CDR2 YYNGEE. The length of the CDR3 is 14 residues. The junction had 5 bases not matched to a gene; V was cut back by 4 bases and J by 5 bases. The chain's CDR3 is CASSRAGGNEKLFF. CDR3 DNA: TGTGCCAGCAGCCGGGCAGGGGGGAATGAAAAACTGTTTTTT.

The chain joins TRBV9 to TRBJ2-5; 9 positions match TRBD2. V dropped 3 bases and J dropped 5; count of bases not matched to a gene: 5. Germline lookup yields CDR1 SGDLS and CDR2 YYNGEE. The CDR3 runs 14 residues. The CDR3 loop reads CASSGSGGVETQYF. CDR3 coding DNA: TGTGCCAGCAGCGGTAGCGGGGGTGTGGAGACCCAGTACTTC.

This clone has more than one count but fewer than ten. The chain has TRBV7-2 and TRBJ2-4, with a possible D match to TRBD2 (6 bases). Looked up from germline, CDR1 is SGHTA and CDR2 is FQGNSA. The CDR3 totals 16 residues. V shed 3 bases and J shed 6 bases, with 18 bases lying between them. The CDR3 nucleotides read TGTGCCAGCAGCTTCGGGGCCTTATCAGCGGGAAACATTCAGTACTTC. Amino acids: CASSFGALSAGNIQYF.

V is TRBV6-6 and J is TRBJ2-5; no reliable D call. CDR1 and CDR2 from the germline V gene are MNHNY and SVGAGI (reference sequence). Trimming stripped 5 bases from V and 7 bases from J, with 11 bases between. CDR3 length equals 12 residues. DNA for the CDR3: TGTGCCAGCAGTCCACTTAGAGGGACCCAGTACTTC. This encodes CASSPLRGTQYF.

This chain joins TRBV19 and TRBJ1-1; possible D gene TRBD1, 6 bases. This CDR3 comprises 13 residues. V dropped 9 bases and J dropped 3 bases, with 14 bases sitting between them. Germline loops: CDR1 LNHDA, CDR2 SQIVND (reference sequence). CDR3 nucleotide sequence: TGTGCCAGCCAGGGACAACGCGACACTGAAGCTTTCTTT. Its translation is CASQGQRDTEAFF.